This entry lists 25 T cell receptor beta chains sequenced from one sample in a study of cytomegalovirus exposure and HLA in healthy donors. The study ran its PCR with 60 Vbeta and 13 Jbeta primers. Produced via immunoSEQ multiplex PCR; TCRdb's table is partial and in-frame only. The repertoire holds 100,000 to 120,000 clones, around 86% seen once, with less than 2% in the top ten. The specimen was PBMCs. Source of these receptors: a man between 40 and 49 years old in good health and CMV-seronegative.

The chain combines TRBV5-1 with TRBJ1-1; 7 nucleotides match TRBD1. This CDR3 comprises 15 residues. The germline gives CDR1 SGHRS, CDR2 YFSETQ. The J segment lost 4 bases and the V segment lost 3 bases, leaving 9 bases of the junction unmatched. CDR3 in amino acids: CASSSTQGVGTEAFF. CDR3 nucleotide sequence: TGCGCCAGCAGCTCCACCCAGGGGGTAGGCACTGAAGCTTTCTTT.

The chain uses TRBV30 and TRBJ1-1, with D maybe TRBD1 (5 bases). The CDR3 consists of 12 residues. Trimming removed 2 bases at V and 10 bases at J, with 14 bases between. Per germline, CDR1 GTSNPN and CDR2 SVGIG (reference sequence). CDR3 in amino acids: CAWSPQGRGAFF. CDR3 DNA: TGTGCCTGGAGTCCCCAGGGTCGTGGAGCTTTCTTT. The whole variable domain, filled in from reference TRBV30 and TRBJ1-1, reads SQTIHQWPATLVQPVGSPLSLECTVEGTSNPNLYWYRQAAGRGLQLLFYSVGIGQISSEVPQNLSASRPQDRQFILSSKKLLLSDSGFYLCAWSPQGRGAFFGQGTRLTVV.

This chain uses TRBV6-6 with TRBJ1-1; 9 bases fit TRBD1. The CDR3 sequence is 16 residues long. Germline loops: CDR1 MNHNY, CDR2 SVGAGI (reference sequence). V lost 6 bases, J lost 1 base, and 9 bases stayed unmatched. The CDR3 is CASSLDRGEGNTEAFF. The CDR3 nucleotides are TGTGCCAGCAGCCTGGACAGGGGCGAGGGGAACACTGAAGCTTTCTTT.

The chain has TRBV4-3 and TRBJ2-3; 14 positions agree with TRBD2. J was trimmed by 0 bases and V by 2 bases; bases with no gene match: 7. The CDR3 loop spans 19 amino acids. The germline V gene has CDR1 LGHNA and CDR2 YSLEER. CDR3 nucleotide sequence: TGCGCCAGCAGCCAAAGCTGGACTAGCGGGGGGAGTAGCACAGATACGCAGTATTTT. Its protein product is CASSQSWTSGGSSTDTQYF.

As DNA, the CDR3 is TGTGCCAGCAGTGGGGAAGGGGCAGGGGGCCGCTATGGCTACACCTTC. Protein product: CASSGEGAGGRYGYTF. This chain joins TRBV28 and TRBJ1-2; 8 bases line up with TRBD1. The V segment lost 5 bases and the J segment 4 bases; nucleotides outside the gene matches: 12. The length of the CDR3 is 16 residues. CDR1 MDHEN and CDR2 SYDVKM come from the germline V gene.

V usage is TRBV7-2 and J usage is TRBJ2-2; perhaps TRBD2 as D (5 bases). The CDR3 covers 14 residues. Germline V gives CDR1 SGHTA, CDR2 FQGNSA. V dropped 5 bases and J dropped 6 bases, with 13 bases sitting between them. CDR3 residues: CASSPPRESGELFF. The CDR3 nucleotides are TGTGCCAGCAGCCCCCCGAGGGAGTCCGGGGAGCTGTTTTTT. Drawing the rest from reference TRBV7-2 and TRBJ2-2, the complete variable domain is GAGVSQSPSNKVTEKGKDVELRCDPISGHTALYWYRQSLGQGLEFLIYFQGNSAPDKSGLPSDRFSAERTGGSVSTLTIQRTQQEDSAVYLCASSPPRESGELFFGEGSRLTVL.

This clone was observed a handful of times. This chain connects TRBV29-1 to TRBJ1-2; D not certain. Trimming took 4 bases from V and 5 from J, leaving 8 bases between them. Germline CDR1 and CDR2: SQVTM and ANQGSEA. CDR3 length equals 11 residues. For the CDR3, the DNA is TGCAGCGTTGTTGTCGCGTATGGCTACACCTTC. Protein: CSVVVAYGYTF. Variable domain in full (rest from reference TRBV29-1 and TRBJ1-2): SAVISQKPSRDICQRGTSLTIQCQVDSQVTMMFWYRQQPGQSLTLIATANQGSEATYESGFVIDKFPISRPNLTFSTLTVSNMSPEDSSIYLCSVVVAYGYTFGSGTRLTVV.

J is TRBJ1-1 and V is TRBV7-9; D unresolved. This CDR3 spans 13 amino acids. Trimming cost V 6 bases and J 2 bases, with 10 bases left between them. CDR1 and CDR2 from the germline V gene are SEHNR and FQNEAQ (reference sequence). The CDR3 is CASSLTANTEAFF. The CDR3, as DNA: TGTGCCAGCAGTCTTACAGCTAACACTGAAGCTTTCTTT.

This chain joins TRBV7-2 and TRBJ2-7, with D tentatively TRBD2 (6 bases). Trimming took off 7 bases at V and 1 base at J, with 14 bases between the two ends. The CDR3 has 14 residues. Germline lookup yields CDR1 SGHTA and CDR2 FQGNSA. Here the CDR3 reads CASTPSRESYEQYF. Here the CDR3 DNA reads TGTGCCAGCACCCCCTCCCGGGAGTCCTACGAGCAGTACTTC.

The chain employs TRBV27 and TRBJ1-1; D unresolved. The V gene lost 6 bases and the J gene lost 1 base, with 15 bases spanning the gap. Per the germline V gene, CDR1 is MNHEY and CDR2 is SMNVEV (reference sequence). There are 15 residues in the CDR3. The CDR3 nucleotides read TGTGCCAGCAGCCCTAGACCCTCACAGAACACTGAAGCTTTCTTT. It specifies CASSPRPSQNTEAFF.

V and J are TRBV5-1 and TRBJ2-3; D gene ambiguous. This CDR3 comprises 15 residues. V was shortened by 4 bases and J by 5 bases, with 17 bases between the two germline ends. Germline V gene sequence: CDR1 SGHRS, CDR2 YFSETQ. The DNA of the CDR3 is TGCGCCAGCAGCAAATCCGTCCCTCTCGGAGATACGCAGTATTTT. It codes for CASSKSVPLGDTQYF.

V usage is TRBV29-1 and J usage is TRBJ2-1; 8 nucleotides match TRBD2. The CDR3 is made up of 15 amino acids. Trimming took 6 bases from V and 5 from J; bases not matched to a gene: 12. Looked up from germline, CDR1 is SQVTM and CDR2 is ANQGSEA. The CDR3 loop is CSVRTSQIRNNEQFF. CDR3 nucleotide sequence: TGCAGCGTCAGGACTAGCCAAATTCGCAACAATGAGCAGTTCTTC.

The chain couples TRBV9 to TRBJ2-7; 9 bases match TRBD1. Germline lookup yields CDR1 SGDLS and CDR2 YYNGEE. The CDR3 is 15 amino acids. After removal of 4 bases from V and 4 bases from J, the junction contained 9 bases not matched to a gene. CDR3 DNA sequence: TGTGCCAGCAGCCCTCGACAGGGGGTAGTTTACGAGCAGTACTTC. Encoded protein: CASSPRQGVVYEQYF. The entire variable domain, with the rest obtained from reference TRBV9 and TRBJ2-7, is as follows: DSGVTQTPKHLITATGQRVTLRCSPRSGDLSVYWYQQSLDQGLQFLIQYYNGEERAKGNILERFSAQQFPDLHSELNLSSLELGDSALYFCASSPRQGVVYEQYFGPGTRLTVT.

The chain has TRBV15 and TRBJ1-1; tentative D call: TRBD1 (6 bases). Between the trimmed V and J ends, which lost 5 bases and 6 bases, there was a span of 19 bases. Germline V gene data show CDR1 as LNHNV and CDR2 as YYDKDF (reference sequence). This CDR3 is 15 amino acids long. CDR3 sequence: CATSGKDRLASEAFF. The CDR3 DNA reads TGTGCCACCAGCGGAAAAGACAGGTTGGCGTCTGAAGCTTTCTTT. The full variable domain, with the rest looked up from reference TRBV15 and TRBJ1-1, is DAMVIQNPRYQVTQFGKPVTLSCSQTLNHNVMYWYQQKSSQAPKLLFHYYDKDFNNEADTPDNFQSRRPNTSFCFLDIRSPGLGDTAMYLCATSGKDRLASEAFFGQGTRLTVV.

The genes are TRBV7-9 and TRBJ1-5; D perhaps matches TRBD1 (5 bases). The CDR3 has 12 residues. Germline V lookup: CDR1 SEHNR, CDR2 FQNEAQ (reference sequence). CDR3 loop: CSGADTNQPQHF. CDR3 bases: TGTTCCGGCGCGGACACCAATCAGCCCCAGCATTTT.

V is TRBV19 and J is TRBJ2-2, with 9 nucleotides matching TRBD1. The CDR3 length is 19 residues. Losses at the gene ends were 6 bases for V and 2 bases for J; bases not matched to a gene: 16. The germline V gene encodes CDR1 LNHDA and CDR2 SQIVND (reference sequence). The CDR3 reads CASSTYIPGTGRNTGELFF. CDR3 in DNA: TGTGCCAGTAGCACTTACATCCCCGGGACAGGGCGAAACACCGGGGAGCTGTTTTTT.

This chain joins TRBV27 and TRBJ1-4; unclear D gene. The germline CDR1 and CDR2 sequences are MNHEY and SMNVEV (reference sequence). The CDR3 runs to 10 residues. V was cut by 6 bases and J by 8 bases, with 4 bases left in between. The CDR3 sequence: CASSLEKLFF. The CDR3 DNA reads TGTGCCAGCAGCCTCGAAAAACTGTTTTTT.

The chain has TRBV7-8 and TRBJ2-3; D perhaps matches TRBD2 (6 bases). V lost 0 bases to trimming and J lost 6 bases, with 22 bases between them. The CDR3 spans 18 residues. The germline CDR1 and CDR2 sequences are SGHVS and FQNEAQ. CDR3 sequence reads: CASSLAVPRAGRSDTQYF. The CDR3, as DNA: TGTGCCAGCAGCTTAGCTGTCCCAAGGGCAGGGAGGTCCGATACGCAGTATTTT. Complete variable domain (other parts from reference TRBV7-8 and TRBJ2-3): GAGVSQSPRYKVAKRGQDVALRCDPISGHVSLFWYQQALGQGPEFLTYFQNEAQLDKSGLPSDRFFAERPEGSVSTLKIQRTQQEDSAVYLCASSLAVPRAGRSDTQYFGPGTRLTVL.

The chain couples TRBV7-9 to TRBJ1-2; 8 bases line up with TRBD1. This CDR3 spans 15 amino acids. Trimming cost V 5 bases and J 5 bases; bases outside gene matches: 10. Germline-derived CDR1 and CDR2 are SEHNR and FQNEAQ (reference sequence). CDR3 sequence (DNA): TGTGCCAGCAGCACCTCAGGGGGCTCTGGATATGGCTACACCTTC. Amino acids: CASSTSGGSGYGYTF.

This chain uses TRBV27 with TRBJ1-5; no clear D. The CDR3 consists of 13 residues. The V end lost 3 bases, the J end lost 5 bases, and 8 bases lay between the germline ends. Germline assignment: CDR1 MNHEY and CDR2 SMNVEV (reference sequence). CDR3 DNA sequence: TGTGCCAGCAGTTTGGCTCCTCATCAGCCCCAGCATTTT. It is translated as CASSLAPHQPQHF.

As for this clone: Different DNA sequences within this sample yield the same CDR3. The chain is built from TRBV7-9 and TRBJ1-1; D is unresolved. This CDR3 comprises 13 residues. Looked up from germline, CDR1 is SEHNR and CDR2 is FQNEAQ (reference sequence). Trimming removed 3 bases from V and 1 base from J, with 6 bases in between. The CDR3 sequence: CASSLRQNTEAFF. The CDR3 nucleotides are TGTGCCAGCAGCTTGCGACAGAACACTGAAGCTTTCTTT.

CDR3: CASRQPTRGNEKLFF. CDR3 nucleotide sequence: TGTGCCAGCCGCCAACCGACGCGCGGGAATGAAAAACTGTTTTTT. The chain couples TRBV28 to TRBJ1-4; no reliable D call. The V end was cut by 8 bases, the J end by 5 bases, with 18 bases between. CDR3 length: 15 amino acids. Per germline, CDR1 MDHEN and CDR2 SYDVKM.

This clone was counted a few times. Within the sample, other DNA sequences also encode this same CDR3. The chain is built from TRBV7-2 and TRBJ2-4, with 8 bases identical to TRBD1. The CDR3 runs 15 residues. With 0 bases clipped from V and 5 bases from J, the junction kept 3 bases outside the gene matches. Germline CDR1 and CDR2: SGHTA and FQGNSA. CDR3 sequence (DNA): TGTGCCAGCAGCTTAGCGCAGGGGGCGCAAAACATTCAGTACTTC. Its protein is CASSLAQGAQNIQYF.

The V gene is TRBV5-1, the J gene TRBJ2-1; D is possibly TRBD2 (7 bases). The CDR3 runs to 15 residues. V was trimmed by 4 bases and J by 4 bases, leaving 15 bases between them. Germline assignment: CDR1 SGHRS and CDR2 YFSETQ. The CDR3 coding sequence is TGCGCCAGCAGCGTTACAGGGCGGGAGTACAATGAGCAGTTCTTC. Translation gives CASSVTGREYNEQFF.

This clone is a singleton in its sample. The CDR3 is CASSHTGTDTQYF. Written as DNA, the CDR3 is TGTGCCAGTAGTCATACAGGCACAGATACGCAGTATTTT. The chain employs TRBV19 and TRBJ2-3; D gene unclear. Trimming took 5 bases from V and 1 from J, leaving 7 bases between them. Germline loops: CDR1 LNHDA, CDR2 SQIVND (reference sequence). This CDR3 has 13 residues.